The 12 T cell receptor beta chains listed next were all sequenced from one sample in a study of PD-L1 blockade in urothelial cancer. Time point noted: pretreatment peripheral blood. Data came from immunoSEQ multiplex PCR; TCRdb stores just in-frame clones and leaves some out. The sample lists more than 55,000 clones; 81% were seen once. Sequenced here: PBMCs, sampled around atezolizumab (anti-PD-L1) treatment. These receptor sequences come from a man between 70 and 80 years old with urothelial cancer.

V gene TRBV2 combines with J gene TRBJ1-1; TRBD1 agrees at 8 bases. The V gene's germline CDR1 is SNHLY and CDR2 FYNNEI. J gave up 4 bases and V 6 bases, and 7 bases lay outside the gene matches. This CDR3 spans 14 amino acids. CDR3 sequence: CASRDDRGSTEAFF. The DNA of the CDR3 is TGTGCCAGCAGGGACGACAGGGGATCCACTGAAGCTTTCTTT.

The chain combines TRBV7-9 with TRBJ2-5, with D tentatively TRBD2 (6 bases). With 2 bases removed from V and 1 base from J, the gap between germline ends came to 14 bases. The CDR3 contains 16 residues. CDR1 is SEHNR, CDR2 FQNEAQ, per germline (reference sequence). The CDR3 coding sequence is TGTGCCAGCAGCTTACTGGCGGGGCGCCCCCAAGAGACCCAGTACTTC. This gives the protein CASSLLAGRPQETQYF.

This sequence joins TRBV2 and TRBJ2-1; tentative D call: TRBD2 (7 bases). V was pared by 6 bases and J by 9 bases, with 18 bases between. CDR1 and CDR2 from the germline V gene are SNHLY and FYNNEI. This CDR3 has 14 amino acids. CDR3 nucleotides: TGTGCCAGCAGACCGTCCAGGGAGGGGGGTGAGCAGTTCTTC. This gives the protein CASRPSREGGEQFF.

J is TRBJ2-7 and V is TRBV7-6; 9 bases are shared with TRBD2. There are 15 residues in the CDR3. Germline lookup yields CDR1 SGHVS and CDR2 FNYEAQ. J lost 2 bases, V lost 1 base, and 3 bases had no gene match. The CDR3 DNA is TGTGCCAGCAGCTTAGTTAGCGGGGGAGCCTACGAGCAGTACTTC. This codes for CASSLVSGGAYEQYF.

This chain connects TRBV5-1 to TRBJ1-6; D ambiguous. CDR3 length: 16 amino acids. V shed 4 bases and J shed 0 bases, with 11 bases lying between them. CDR1 SGHRS and CDR2 YFSETQ come from the germline V gene. Here the CDR3 reads CASSVRSSSYNSPLHF. CDR3 nucleotide sequence: TGCGCCAGCAGCGTACGGTCGTCCTCCTATAATTCACCCCTCCACTTT. Using reference TRBV5-1 and TRBJ1-6 for the parts outside the CDR3, the full variable domain is KAGVTQTPRYLIKTRGQQVTLSCSPISGHRSVSWYQQTPGQGLQFLFEYFSETQRNKGNFPGRFSGRQFSNSRSEMNVSTLELGDSALYLCASSVRSSSYNSPLHFGNGTRLTVT.

The rearrangement uses TRBV6-6 and TRBJ1-2; 7 nucleotides line up with TRBD1. The CDR3 covers 13 residues. CDR1 and CDR2 (germline): MNHNY, SVGAGI (reference sequence). V gave up 7 bases and J gave up 8 bases; unmatched junction bases: 10. The CDR3 loop reads CASTQGGTGGYTF. The CDR3 DNA follows: TGTGCCAGCACCCAAGGGGGCACGGGGGGCTACACCTTC.

The chain carries TRBV7-6 and TRBJ1-1, with 9 bases that match TRBD1. The V and J ends lost 5 bases and 8 bases, in that order; junction bases with no gene match: 6. The length of the CDR3 is 13 residues. Germline lookup yields CDR1 SGHVS and CDR2 FNYEAQ. CDR3 residues: CASSHITGGEAFF. In DNA form, the CDR3 reads TGTGCCAGCAGCCACATAACAGGGGGCGAAGCTTTCTTT.

This chain joins TRBV5-4 and TRBJ2-3; D not certain. Germline V gives CDR1 SGHNT, CDR2 YYREEE (reference sequence). The CDR3 loop spans 14 amino acids. The V end lost 4 bases, the J end lost 4 bases, and 13 bases lay between the germline ends. The CDR3 here is CASSDILVPDTQYF. The CDR3, as DNA: TGTGCCAGCAGCGATATTTTAGTGCCAGATACGCAGTATTTT.

The chain recombines TRBV9 with TRBJ2-2; 9 bases fit TRBD2. CDR3 size: 18 residues. The junction had 15 bases not matched to a gene; V was cut back by 3 bases and J by 6 bases. Per germline, CDR1 SGDLS and CDR2 YYNGEE. The chain's CDR3 is CASSAATPTSGRAGELFF. The CDR3 DNA sequence: TGTGCCAGCAGCGCGGCCACCCCGACTAGCGGTAGGGCCGGGGAGCTGTTTTTT.

This clone was picked up one time. The CDR3 here is CASSIYRTDTQYF. CDR3 nucleotide sequence: TGTGCCAGCAGTATTTACAGAACAGATACGCAGTATTTT. The chain has TRBV2 and TRBJ2-3, with D hard to call. CDR3 length: 13 residues. V was clipped by 5 bases and J by 3 bases, with 9 bases between them. The V gene's germline CDR1 is SNHLY and CDR2 FYNNEI.

The V call is TRBV6-1, the J call TRBJ1-4; D remains ambiguous. V shed 4 bases and J shed 8 bases, with 14 bases lying between them. The CDR3 runs 14 residues. Germline assignment: CDR1 MNHNS and CDR2 SASEGT. CDR3 sequence: CASSVREREEKLFF. The CDR3 DNA follows: TGTGCCAGCAGTGTTAGGGAGAGGGAGGAAAAACTGTTTTTT.

V and J are TRBV14 and TRBJ2-5, with TRBD1 as a possible D gene (7 bases). V lost 8 bases, J lost 1 base, and 14 bases lay in between. The CDR3 consists of 14 residues. Germline CDR1 and CDR2: SGHDN and FVKESK. Written as DNA, the CDR3 is TGTGCCAGCGCCAGGGGGAGGCTCCAAGAGACCCAGTACTTC. It encodes CASARGRLQETQYF.